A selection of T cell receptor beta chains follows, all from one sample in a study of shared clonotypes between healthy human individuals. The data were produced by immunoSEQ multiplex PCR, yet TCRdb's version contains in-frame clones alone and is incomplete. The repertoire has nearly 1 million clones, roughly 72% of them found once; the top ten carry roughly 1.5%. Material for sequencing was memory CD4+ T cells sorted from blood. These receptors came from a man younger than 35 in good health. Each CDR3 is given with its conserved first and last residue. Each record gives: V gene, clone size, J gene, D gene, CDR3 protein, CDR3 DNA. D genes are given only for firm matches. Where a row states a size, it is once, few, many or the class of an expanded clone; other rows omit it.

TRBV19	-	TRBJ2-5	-	CASSIGTYQETQYF	TGTGCCAGTAGTATAGGGACTTATCAAGAGACCCAGTACTTC
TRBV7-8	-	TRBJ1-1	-	CASSLSGADTEAFF	TGTGCCAGCAGCTTATCGGGGGCGGATACTGAAGCTTTCTTT
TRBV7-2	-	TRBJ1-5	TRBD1	CASSLKGGDQPQHF	TGTGCCAGCAGCTTAAAAGGGGGCGATCAGCCCCAGCATTTT
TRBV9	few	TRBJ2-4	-	CASSALGGRENIQYF	TGTGCCAGCAGCGCCCTCGGTGGTAGAGAAAACATTCAGTACTTC
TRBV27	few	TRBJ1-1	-	CASRGPQGEEAFF	TGTGCCAGCAGGGGACCACAGGGAGAGGAGGCTTTCTTT
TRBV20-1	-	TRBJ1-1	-	CSATPGTEAFF	TGCAGTGCGACACCGGGGACAGAAGCTTTCTTT
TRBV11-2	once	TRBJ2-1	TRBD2	CASSFGGGLYNEQFF	TGTGCCAGCAGCTTTGGGGGAGGGCTGTACAATGAGCAGTTCTTC
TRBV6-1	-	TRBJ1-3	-	CASSEGYSGNTIYF	TGTGCCAGCAGTGAGGGGTACTCTGGAAACACCATATATTTT
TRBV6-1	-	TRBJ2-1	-	CASSDPGSYNEQFF	TGTGCCAGCAGTGACCCGGGCTCCTACAATGAGCAGTTCTTC
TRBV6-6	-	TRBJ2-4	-	CASIGALQGKNIQYF	TGTGCCAGCATTGGGGCCCTCCAGGGCAAAAACATTCAGTACTTC